The 22 T cell receptor beta chains in this list originate from one sample, sequenced in a study of T cell clonality in common variable immunodeficiency. Findings and caveats of the study: In common variable immunodeficiency, TCR beta chains reportedly carried fewer deletions and N-nucleotide insertions.

Their cognate antigens are unknown. Using immunoSEQ multiplex PCR, the repertoire was profiled, and TCRdb retains in-frame clones only, with some absent. The specimen has approximately 29,000 clones, none found just once. Sequences were obtained from peripheral blood mononuclear cells. The receptors were gathered from a human donor with common variable immunodeficiency.

This clone was observed many times. The observed sequence ends 3 residues before the CDR3 terminus, with the missing tail filled in from the germline J gene. The rearrangement uses TRBV18 and TRBJ1-2; D is undetermined. Germline V gene sequence: CDR1 KGHSH, CDR2 LQKENI. V was clipped by 3 bases and J by 6 bases, with 17 bases between them. The CDR3 sequence is 15 residues long. The CDR3 bases that were read are TGTGCCAGCTCACCCAGCGGAGTTATGGAGGATGGC. Protein sequence: CASSPSGVMEDG. The whole CDR3 protein reads CASSPSGVMEDGYTF.

A remark on this clone: The read terminates 3 residues before the CDR3 end, so the remaining end is supplied by the germline J gene. The chain links TRBV7-9 to TRBJ2-7, with 9 nucleotides matching TRBD1. This CDR3 region has 15 residues. The V and J ends lost 4 bases and 1 base, in that order; junction bases with no gene match: 5. Per germline, CDR1 SEHNR and CDR2 FQNEAQ (reference sequence). The CDR3 is CASSSVGTGSYEQYF. The sequenced CDR3 bases are TGTGCCAGCAGCTCCGTTGGGACAGGGTCCTACGAG.

This clone has more than one count but fewer than ten. The observed sequence ends 3 residues before the CDR3 terminus, with the missing tail filled in from the germline J gene. The chain couples TRBV11-1 to TRBJ2-5, with D unclear. The germline V and J ends were trimmed by 1 base and 0 bases, with 6 bases remaining between them. The CDR3 loop spans 14 amino acids. From germline, CDR1 is SGHAT and CDR2 FQDESV (reference sequence). Incomplete CDR3 DNA: TGTGCCAGCAGCTTAGACCAGTACCAAGAGACC. Its protein product is CASSLDQYQET. The entire CDR3 reads CASSLDQYQETQYF. Complete variable domain (other parts from reference TRBV11-1 and TRBJ2-5): EAEVAQSPRYKITEKSQAVAFWCDPISGHATLYWYRQILGQGPELLVQFQDESVVDDSQLPKDRFSAERLKGVDSTLKIQPAELGDSAMYLCASSLDQYQETQYFGPGTRLLVL.

This clone was counted at least ten times. Coverage ceases 3 residues before the CDR3 finishes, and the germline J gene fills in the end. V gene TRBV6-1 combines with J gene TRBJ2-7; tentatively, D is TRBD2 (5 bases). Germline V lookup: CDR1 MNHNS, CDR2 SASEGT. The CDR3 is 13 amino acids. Deletions cut 4 bases from V and 6 bases from J, with 13 bases between. The covered CDR3 bases are TGTGCCAGCAGTGGGACGTCCCGGGGCGAG. The encoded protein is CASSGTSRGE. The whole CDR3 protein is CASSGTSRGEQYF.

In the case of this clone: The CDR3 end lies 3 residues beyond the end of the read and is filled in from the germline J gene. The chain is built from TRBV29-1 and TRBJ2-1, with TRBD2 identical over 14 bases. The CDR3 sequence is 14 residues long. Trimming took 5 bases from V and 8 from J; bases not matched to a gene: 5. Germline-derived CDR1 and CDR2 are SQVTM and ANQGSEA. CDR3 sequence: CSVKGLAGGYEQFF. CDR3 bases read: TGCAGCGTTAAAGGACTAGCGGGGGGATATGAG.

This clone was counted only a few times. With the read ending 3 residues before the CDR3 end, the germline J gene is used to fill in that end. The V call is TRBV19, the J call TRBJ2-5, with 7 bases matching TRBD2. The CDR3 is made up of 12 amino acids. Trimming cost V 3 bases and J 7 bases; bases outside gene matches: 2. Germline assignment: CDR1 LNHDA and CDR2 SQIVND (reference sequence). The covered CDR3 bases are TGTGCCAGTAGTATTGGGGGGGGGACC. Protein sequence: CASSIGGGT. The whole CDR3 reads CASSIGGGTQYF.

This clone has at least ten counts. Read data end 3 residues before the CDR3 end; the end is taken from the germline J gene. The chain couples TRBV4-2 to TRBJ2-1, with 8 bases lining up with TRBD2. From germline, CDR1 is LGHNA and CDR2 YNFKEQ. The V segment lost 7 bases and the J segment 0 bases; nucleotides outside the gene matches: 11. CDR3 length: 17 amino acids. Here the CDR3 reads CASNHQAGASSYNEQFF. CDR3 DNA, as far as it was read: TGTGCCAGCAACCATCAAGCGGGGGCAAGCTCCTACAATGAG.

A note on this clone: The read is 3 residues too short to cover the CDR3 end, so that end is filled in from the germline J gene. The chain links TRBV7-9 to TRBJ1-2, with D hard to call. The germline gives CDR1 SEHNR, CDR2 FQNEAQ (reference sequence). The CDR3 has 12 residues. The CDR3 here is CASSRTVGGYTF. The CDR3 DNA, read in part, is TGTGCCAGCAGCCGCACTGTCGGGGGC.

This clone was counted a few times. The junction does not match germline at one end; this may be a read error. The sequenced fragment ends 3 residues before the CDR3 boundary, so the rest is inferred from the germline J gene. This rearrangement joins TRBV7-7 to TRBJ2-2, with D possibly TRBD2 on 5 matching bases. Germline V gives CDR1 SSHAT, CDR2 FNYEAQ (reference sequence). This CDR3 has 13 amino acids. CDR3 bases read: TGTGCTAGCAGCAGGACTCACACCGGGGAG. It specifies CASSRTHTGE. The whole CDR3 sequence reads CASSRTHTGELFF.

Many counts were recorded for this clone. CDR3 DNA, as far as it was read: TGTGCCTGGAAACCCCGGACAGGGTATAATTCACCC. Its translation: CAWKPRTGYNSP. The whole CDR3 sequence reads CAWKPRTGYNSPLHF. The V gene is TRBV30, the J gene TRBJ1-6; 8 positions match TRBD1. The read terminates 3 residues before the CDR3 end, so the remaining end is supplied by the germline J gene. The germline gives CDR1 GTSNPN, CDR2 SVGIG (reference sequence). The CDR3 has 15 amino acids. Trimming cost V 4 bases and J 4 bases; bases outside gene matches: 6. The complete variable domain, with remaining parts taken from reference TRBV30 and TRBJ1-6, reads SQTIHQWPATLVQPVGSPLSLECTVEGTSNPNLYWYRQAAGRGLQLLFYSVGIGQISSEVPQNLSASRPQDRQFILSSKKLLLSDSGFYLCAWKPRTGYNSPLHFGNGTRLTVT.

This clone was observed a few times. The read comes to an end 3 residues before the CDR3 does, leaving the germline J gene to fill in the end. The V call is TRBV7-2, the J call TRBJ1-2; D is possibly TRBD1 (6 bases). Germline V CDR1 and CDR2: SGHTA, FQGNSA. CDR3 length equals 16 residues. V was shortened by 0 bases and J by 4 bases, with 15 bases between the two germline ends. Incomplete CDR3 DNA: TGTGCCAGCAGCTTAGCCCCGACCGGGGGGGCCTATGGC. It encodes CASSLAPTGGAYG. The entire CDR3 is CASSLAPTGGAYGYTF.

This clone was recorded many times. The read falls 3 residues short of the CDR3 end, and the missing part is taken from the germline J gene. The rearrangement uses TRBV5-4 and TRBJ1-1, with 8 bases that match TRBD1. The length of the CDR3 is 15 residues. CDR1 and CDR2 from the germline V gene are SGHNT and YYREEE (reference sequence). V trimming: 3 bases; J trimming: 0 bases; junction bases outside the gene matches: 4. The sequenced part of the CDR3 DNA is TGTGCCAGCAGCTCCCGGACAGGGATGAACACTGAA. The encoded protein is CASSSRTGMNTE. The full CDR3 protein reads CASSSRTGMNTEAFF.

This clone was counted between two and nine times. The sequenced fragment ends 3 residues before the CDR3 boundary, so the rest is inferred from the germline J gene. V and J are TRBV7-2 and TRBJ2-3, with 9 bases identical to TRBD1. V was pared by 5 bases and J by 0 bases, with 3 bases of the junction left unmatched. CDR1 and CDR2 (germline): SGHTA, FQGNSA. The CDR3 extends over 15 amino acids. This CDR3 is CASSLQGASTDTQYF. The sequenced CDR3 bases are TGTGCCAGCAGCCTACAGGGGGCTAGCACAGATACG. The full variable domain, completed using reference TRBV7-2 and TRBJ2-3, is GAGVSQSPSNKVTEKGKDVELRCDPISGHTALYWYRQSLGQGLEFLIYFQGNSAPDKSGLPSDRFSAERTGGSVSTLTIQRTQQEDSAVYLCASSLQGASTDTQYFGPGTRLTVL.

This clone turned up a few times. CDR3 amino acids: CASTPTANTEAFF. The part of the CDR3 DNA that was read is TGTGCCAGCACCCCGACAGCGAACACTGAA. This chain uses TRBV18 with TRBJ1-1; a weak D match, TRBD1 (5 bases). The read gets to within 3 residues of the CDR3 end, and the germline J gene fills in the rest. Trimming removed 8 bases from V and 1 base from J, with 11 bases in between. The germline CDR1 and CDR2 sequences are KGHSH and LQKENI. The CDR3 is made up of 13 amino acids.

As for this clone: The sequence runs out 3 residues before the end of the CDR3; the remainder is reconstructed from the germline J gene. The chain has TRBV7-8 and TRBJ2-5; D is perhaps TRBD1 (5 bases). CDR3 length: 12 residues. V lost 7 bases to trimming and J lost 0 bases, with 6 bases between them. CDR1 SGHVS and CDR2 FQNEAQ come from the germline V gene. The CDR3 loop is CASTGYQETQYF. CDR3 DNA, as far as it was read: TGTGCCAGCACAGGGTACCAAGAGACC.

As for this clone: The read terminates 3 residues before the CDR3 end, so the remaining end is supplied by the germline J gene. The chain carries TRBV6-2 or TRBV6-3 and TRBJ1-1; unclear D gene. CDR1 is MNHEY and CDR2 is SVGEGT in the germline V gene. The CDR3 is 13 amino acids. V lost 2 bases to trimming and J lost 1 base, with 5 bases between them. The CDR3: CASSYKGNTEAFF. The sequenced CDR3 bases are TGTGCCAGCAGTTACAAGGGGAACACTGAA.

In regard to this clone: The CDR3 end lies 3 residues beyond the end of the read and is filled in from the germline J gene. The V and J genes are TRBV30 and TRBJ2-1, with D perhaps matching TRBD2 (7 bases). Germline V gene sequence: CDR1 GTSNPN, CDR2 SVGIG (reference sequence). The CDR3 has 14 amino acids. Trimming left V 5 bases short and J 6 bases short, with 17 bases between. The CDR3 is CAWERGAVINEQFF. The covered CDR3 bases are TGTGCCTGGGAACGGGGGGCAGTAATCAATGAG.

Notes on this clone: The read halts 3 residues ahead of the CDR3 end, with the missing end drawn from the germline J gene. J is TRBJ2-7 and V is TRBV7-3, with 13 bases aligning to TRBD2. V shed 1 base and J 2 bases; nucleotides not matched to a gene: 11. This CDR3 is built from 19 residues. The germline V gene encodes CDR1 SGHTA and CDR2 FQGTGA. CDR3 protein: CASSLKQLAGGPITYEQYF. The CDR3 bases that were read are TGTGCCAGCAGCTTAAAGCAACTAGCGGGGGGGCCCATAACCTACGAG.

This clone was recorded a few times. Read data end 3 residues before the CDR3 end; the end is taken from the germline J gene. The chain carries TRBV2 and TRBJ1-1, with TRBD1 matching 7 bases. Looked up from germline, CDR1 is SNHLY and CDR2 is FYNNEI. The CDR3 is made up of 14 amino acids. Trimming took 4 bases from V and 4 from J; bases not matched to a gene: 6. Partial CDR3 DNA: TGTGCCAGCAGTGCCGACAGGGTGGTCACTGAA. Residues: CASSADRVVTE. The CDR3, in full, reads CASSADRVVTEAFF.

A word on this clone: The missing CDR3 end, 3 residues past where the read stops, is filled in from the germline J gene. V gene TRBV7-9 combines with J gene TRBJ1-1; D uncertain. The germline V gene has CDR1 SEHNR and CDR2 FQNEAQ (reference sequence). The CDR3 length is 13 residues. Trimming pared 2 bases from V and 4 bases from J, leaving 8 bases between. CDR3 region: CASSLSGVTEAFF. Incomplete CDR3 DNA: TGTGCCAGCAGCTTATCCGGGGTCACTGAA. The full variable domain, rest sourced from reference TRBV7-9 and TRBJ1-1, is DTGVSQNPRHKITKRGQNVTFRCDPISEHNRLYWYRQTLGQGPEFLTYFQNEAQLEKSRLLSDRFSAERPKGSFSTLEIQRTEQGDSAMYLCASSLSGVTEAFFGQGTRLTVV.

This clone was recorded a few times. The read finishes 3 residues shy of the CDR3 end, and the germline J gene is used to complete it. J is TRBJ2-6 and V is TRBV18; no clear D gene. The CDR3 is 17 amino acids. Germline V gene data show CDR1 as KGHSH and CDR2 as LQKENI. V lost 5 bases to trimming and J lost 0 bases, with 14 bases between them. The CDR3 DNA, read in part, is TGTGCCAGCTCAGGGCAGCCCCTCCGCTCTGGGGCCAACGTC. Translation gives CASSGQPLRSGANV. The whole CDR3 region reads CASSGQPLRSGANVLTF.

This clone turned up a few times. The read gets to within 3 residues of the CDR3 end, and the germline J gene fills in the rest. The chain employs TRBV19 and TRBJ2-3; 7 bases are shared with TRBD2. V lost 1 base, J lost 3 bases, and 4 bases stayed unmatched. Germline CDR1 is LNHDA and CDR2 is SQIVND (reference sequence). The CDR3 runs to 15 residues. The sequenced part of the CDR3 DNA is TGTGCCAGTAGTATAGGGCCTAGCGGTACAGATACG. It specifies CASSIGPSGTDT. The CDR3 reads in full as CASSIGPSGTDTQYF. The variable domain in full, completed from reference TRBV19 and TRBJ2-3, reads DGGITQSPKYLFRKEGQNVTLSCEQNLNHDAMYWYRQDPGQGLRLIYYSQIVNDFQKGDIAEGYSVSREKKESFPLTVTSAQKNPTAFYLCASSIGPSGTDTQYFGPGTRLTVL.